This T cell receptor (beta chain) was captured by sequencing in a study of blood T cell repertoires in COVID-19. About the study: Some COVID-19 samples were acute and others convalescent; all came from the United States, Italy and Spain. Sources were T cells, B-cell-depleted T cells, or PBMCs; the material itself was cDNA or gDNA.

V was trimmed by 0 bases and J by 8 bases, leaving 16 bases between them. Germline CDR1 and CDR2: SGHAT and FQNNGV. The CDR3 is 16 amino acids. Original processing notes: Cell counts per sample came from amplifying reference gene primers. Sequenced by immunoSEQ multiplex PCR; TCRdb stores in-frame clones only, minus some. V, J and clone size were drawn from that table, and D and trimming were deduced from the DNA. The sample lists approximately 260,000 clones, approximately 89% occurring once. This receptor was obtained from a woman aged 65 to 85 with COVID-19, enrolled during active disease. Input material: peripheral blood. V usage is TRBV11-2 and J usage is TRBJ1-4; D not certain. In nucleotides, the CDR3 is TGTGCCAGCAGCTTAGATCCACGGGGAGTTCGGGAAAAACTGTTTTTT. Amino acids: CASSLDPRGVREKLFF.